Below, 9 T cell receptor beta chains from the same sample are listed, as sequenced in a study of cytomegalovirus exposure and HLA in healthy donors. The PCR had 60 Vbeta and 13 Jbeta primers. TCRdb keeps only in-frame clones here, not all; method: immunoSEQ multiplex PCR. The data show some 190,000 clones, with 77% seen just once and about 1.5% held by the top ten. Source material: PBMCs. The source is a young man in good health and CMV-seronegative.

V is TRBV6-5 and J is TRBJ2-1, with 7 bases fitting TRBD2. V was clipped by 5 bases and J by 9 bases; unmatched bases: 7. Germline values: CDR1 MNHEY, CDR2 SVGAGI. The CDR3 contains 13 residues. The CDR3 bases are TGTGCCAGCAGTCCCGGGGGGAGGGGTGAGCAGTTCTTC. It codes for CASSPGGRGEQFF.

The chain is built from TRBV10-2 and TRBJ1-6; a possible D gene is TRBD1 (6 bases). The CDR3 extends over 15 amino acids. Germline V gene sequence: CDR1 WSHSY, CDR2 SAAADI. V gave up 5 bases and J gave up 6 bases, with 14 bases separating them. For the CDR3, the DNA is TGCGCCAGCAGTCTTCAGGGGCTGGTTAATTCACCCCTCCACTTT. Amino acids: CASSLQGLVNSPLHF.

The chain combines TRBV7-9 with TRBJ1-4, with D maybe TRBD1 (6 bases). V lost 5 bases and J 4 bases, leaving 14 bases between the germline ends. The length of the CDR3 is 15 residues. The germline V gene encodes CDR1 SEHNR and CDR2 FQNEAQ (reference sequence). The CDR3 sequence is CASSAWTVLNEKLFF. The CDR3 DNA follows: TGTGCCAGCAGCGCCTGGACAGTTCTTAATGAAAAACTGTTTTTT. The variable domain in full, completed from reference TRBV7-9 and TRBJ1-4, reads DTGVSQNPRHKITKRGQNVTFRCDPISEHNRLYWYRQTLGQGPEFLTYFQNEAQLEKSRLLSDRFSAERPKGSFSTLEIQRTEQGDSAMYLCASSAWTVLNEKLFFGSGTQLSVL.

The chain combines TRBV5-1 with TRBJ1-1, with TRBD1 matching over 7 bases. Per germline, CDR1 SGHRS and CDR2 YFSETQ. V was clipped by 0 bases and J by 0 bases; unmatched bases: 2. This CDR3 has 15 residues. The CDR3 DNA sequence: TGCGCCAGCAGCTTGGGGACAGGACTGAACACTGAAGCTTTCTTT. It codes for CASSLGTGLNTEAFF.

The chain uses TRBV5-4 and TRBJ2-2, with 9 nucleotides matching TRBD1. Losses at the gene ends were 3 bases for V and 6 bases for J; bases not matched to a gene: 15. This CDR3 comprises 18 residues. Germline assignment: CDR1 SGHNT and CDR2 YYREEE (reference sequence). The CDR3 region is CASSSRASGTGKAGELFF. DNA of the CDR3: TGTGCCAGCAGCTCGAGAGCCTCCGGGACAGGGAAAGCCGGGGAGCTGTTTTTT.

This chain joins TRBV29-1 and TRBJ2-1; 13 nucleotides align to TRBD2. From germline, CDR1 is SQVTM and CDR2 ANQGSEA. The CDR3 extends over 20 amino acids. V lost 5 bases, J lost 1 base, and 17 bases stayed unmatched. This CDR3 reads CSVLGGSGLAGFLSYNEQFF. The CDR3 DNA follows: TGCAGCGTTCTCGGGGGCTCGGGACTAGCGGGGTTCCTGTCCTACAATGAGCAGTTCTTC.

This clone was counted between two and nine times. The chain is built from TRBV27 and TRBJ2-7; 10 positions agree with TRBD2. The V gene's germline CDR1 is MNHEY and CDR2 SMNVEV (reference sequence). The V and J ends lost 2 bases and 3 bases, in that order; junction bases with no gene match: 10. The CDR3 loop spans 17 amino acids. CDR3 region: CASSLRGRWTSGYEQYF. In DNA form, the CDR3 reads TGTGCCAGCAGTTTACGAGGTCGCTGGACTAGCGGCTACGAGCAGTACTTC.

This chain connects TRBV19 to TRBJ2-1; the match to TRBD2 covers 7 bases. Germline V gene sequence: CDR1 LNHDA, CDR2 SQIVND (reference sequence). V dropped 4 bases and J dropped 8; count of bases not matched to a gene: 11. The CDR3 spans 15 residues. The CDR3, as DNA: TGTGCCAGTAGTACGCGTATATTGGGAGGGGATGAGCAGTTCTTC. Translating gives CASSTRILGGDEQFF.

This sequence joins TRBV11-2 and TRBJ1-1, with 7 nucleotides matching TRBD1. The CDR3 spans 14 residues. The germline V gene has CDR1 SGHAT and CDR2 FQNNGV. V lost 5 bases and J lost 0; bases outside the gene matches: 3. This CDR3 reads CASSRGQMNTEAFF. CDR3 coding DNA: TGTGCCAGCAGCCGGGGACAGATGAACACTGAAGCTTTCTTT.